Following are 12 T cell receptor beta chains from one sample sequenced in a study of blood T cells in healthy people across ages. With a J-beta primer mix and a sample-barcoded 5' primer, a second PCR ran 7 to 11 cycles. TCRdb itself ran the 5' RACE reads through MiXCR, one entry per CDR3 protein. This sample carries about 1 million distinct CDR3 sequences, under 45% of them seen once, and the ten largest clones take 15% to 20%. The specimen sequenced was blood. These receptor sequences come from a woman between 55 and 75 years old in good health.

Only a few counts were recorded for this clonotype. Being one base from a much bigger clone, this may be a read error. This chain connects TRBV29-1 to TRBJ1-5; TRBD1 agrees at 8 bases. V shed 4 bases, J shed 9 bases, and the junction held 8 bases outside the gene matches. This CDR3 is built from 13 residues. In germline, CDR1 is SQVTM, CDR2 ANQGSEA. The CDR3 is CSVGTGWARPQHF. The CDR3, as DNA: TGCAGCGTTGGGACAGGGTGGGCTCGGCCCCAGCATTTT.

The chain carries TRBV3-1 and TRBJ1-5; no clear D. Germline V CDR1 and CDR2: LGHDT, YNNKEL (reference sequence). Trimming shortened V by 1 base and J by 9 bases, and 16 bases separated the two germline ends. This CDR3 comprises 15 residues. The CDR3 reads CASSQATGGNWPQHF. DNA for the CDR3: TGTGCCAGCAGCCAAGCGACGGGCGGGAATTGGCCCCAGCATTTT.

The genes are TRBV25-1 and TRBJ2-1; no reliable D call. Germline V gene sequence: CDR1 MGHDK, CDR2 SYGVNS. CDR3 size: 14 residues. The V end lost 8 bases, the J end lost 4 bases, and 15 bases lay between the germline ends. DNA for the CDR3: TGTGCCAGCGGCAACTTTGCGACATACAATGAGCAGTTCTTC. Protein: CASGNFATYNEQFF.

This chain uses TRBV9 with TRBJ2-3; 10 bases map to TRBD1. V gave up 0 bases and J gave up 4 bases; unmatched junction bases: 2. The CDR3 totals 15 residues. CDR1 is SGDLS and CDR2 is YYNGEE in the germline V gene. CDR3 protein: CASSVDGTGADTQYF. The CDR3 nucleotides read TGTGCCAGCAGCGTAGACGGGACAGGGGCAGATACGCAGTATTTT.

This sequence joins TRBV11-2 and TRBJ1-2; D is undetermined. V was shortened by 5 bases and J by 10 bases, with 14 bases between the two germline ends. Germline CDR1 SGHAT, CDR2 FQNNGV. The CDR3 spans 12 residues. CDR3 amino acids: CASSPGQPAYTF. Written as DNA, the CDR3 is TGTGCCAGCAGCCCCGGGCAACCTGCCTACACCTTC.

This clonotype was detected only a few times. The V and J genes are TRBV7-8 and TRBJ2-3; D is unclear. The germline V gene has CDR1 SGHVS and CDR2 FQNEAQ. CDR3 length equals 16 residues. V was pared by 5 bases and J by 5 bases, with 20 bases between. The CDR3 DNA reads TGTGCCAGCAGCGCCCTTCCCGGACCAGAGGTAGATACGCAGTATTTT. Amino acid sequence: CASSALPGPEVDTQYF.

This clonotype came up a few times. The rearrangement uses TRBV12-3 or TRBV12-4 and TRBJ1-5, with D uncertain. Trimming left V 5 bases short and J 4 bases short, with 12 bases between. The CDR3 is made up of 14 amino acids. CDR3 amino acids: CASSVNSGNQPQHF. CDR3 sequence (DNA): TGTGCCAGCAGTGTGAACAGCGGGAATCAGCCCCAGCATTTT.

The sample holds a few counts of this clonotype. The V gene is TRBV12-3 or TRBV12-4, the J gene TRBJ2-3; no clear D. The length of the CDR3 is 15 residues. With 5 bases removed from V and 0 bases from J, the gap between germline ends came to 12 bases. In DNA form, the CDR3 reads TGTGCCAGCAGTCCTAGTCAGCGCAGCACAGATACGCAGTATTTT. It codes for CASSPSQRSTDTQYF.

The chain employs TRBV27 and TRBJ2-7, with D maybe TRBD1 (5 bases). The germline V gene has CDR1 MNHEY and CDR2 SMNVEV (reference sequence). The CDR3 loop spans 15 amino acids. Trimming stripped 2 bases from V and 2 bases from J, with 13 bases between. This CDR3 is CASSLGATDPYEQYF. As DNA, the CDR3 is TGTGCCAGCAGTTTAGGGGCCACGGATCCCTACGAGCAGTACTTC.

The chain employs TRBV21-1 and TRBJ2-3; the D segment call TRBD2 is taken from the table without a DNA check. TRBV21-1 is a listed pseudogene. CDR3 length equals 17 residues. The CDR3 DNA reads as TGTGCCAGCAGCAAAGATCCTTCTAGCGGGAGGGCAGATACGCAGTATTTT. This gives the protein CASSKDPSSGRADTQYF.

This chain uses TRBV11-2 with TRBJ1-4; D uncertain. Trimming removed 5 bases from V and 1 base from J, with 11 bases in between. In germline, CDR1 is SGHAT, CDR2 FQNNGV. CDR3 length equals 15 residues. The CDR3 DNA is TGTGCCAGCAGCCCCGAAACCAAAACTAATGAAAAACTGTTTTTT. It codes for CASSPETKTNEKLFF.

This clonotype was detected only a few times. The chain is built from TRBV7-9 and TRBJ2-7; TRBD1 might be the D (6 bases). The CDR3 is made up of 15 amino acids. Trimming took off 5 bases at V and 6 bases at J, with 20 bases between the two ends. Germline CDR1 is SEHNR and CDR2 is FQNEAQ (reference sequence). This CDR3 is CASSPWGQGGPEQYF. The CDR3 coding sequence is TGTGCCAGCAGCCCTTGGGGGCAGGGCGGGCCCGAGCAGTACTTC.